This TCR beta chain was sequenced in a study of T cell responses to AZD1222 COVID-19 vaccine. General study points: Sampling that yielded the repertoires occurred only after the peak T cell response. White British donors predominated, females outnumbered males, and clonal diversity was possibly underestimated. Spike was spanned by vaccine-associated CD4 TCRs, with dominance at 160-218 and 743-854.

Clones were sequenced by immunoSEQ multiplex PCR, and TCRdb holds only the in-frame ones, with some missing. The sample lists over 150,000 clones, roughly 90% seen once, with 4.3% in the top ten. About this clone itself: Antigen specificity is unknown.

Per germline, CDR1 SGHRS and CDR2 YFSETQ. CDR3 length equals 12 residues. V was pared by 2 bases and J by 1 base, with 3 bases between. The sample consisted of peripheral blood, taken 28 days after the second AZD1222 dose. This receptor was obtained from an adult who received the AZD1222 COVID-19 vaccine. V and J are TRBV5-1 and TRBJ1-1, with D uncertain. The CDR3 here is CASSFGNTEAFF. CDR3 coding DNA: TGCGCCAGCAGCTTTGGGAACACTGAAGCTTTCTTT.